This section outlines one T cell receptor (beta chain) sequence together with its context. Its antigen is still unknown. The sample is drawn from a study of graft-versus-host responses after intestinal transplantation. Study background: In this cohort, recipients had multivisceral, liver-intestinal, or isolated intestinal transplants. All recipients were given anti-thymocyte globulin induction, and tacrolimus and steroids were then administered for three to four years.

The table came from immunoSEQ multiplex PCR; TCRdb's copy has only in-frame clones and leaves some out. The repertoire includes approximately 110,000 clones, 90% to 95% of them detected once, and 1% to 1.5% sits in the top ten. General study findings and limits: GvH clones occurred in recipient marrow; some first appeared in ileum or blood.

CDR1 is SGDLS, CDR2 YYNGEE, per germline. The length of the CDR3 is 13 residues. Between the trimmed V and J ends, which lost 3 bases and 6 bases, there was a span of 9 bases. This receptor was obtained from a human donor who was the organ donor for an intestinal transplant. The sample here was unstimulated CD8+ T cells sorted from spleen or lymph node cells, taken before transplant. The chain has TRBV9 and TRBJ2-2; D might be TRBD2 (6 bases). This CDR3 is CASSGLAPGELFF. Written as DNA, the CDR3 is TGTGCCAGCAGCGGGCTAGCGCCCGGGGAGCTGTTTTTT. Using reference TRBV9 and TRBJ2-2 for the parts outside the CDR3, the full variable domain is DSGVTQTPKHLITATGQRVTLRCSPRSGDLSVYWYQQSLDQGLQFLIQYYNGEERAKGNILERFSAQQFPDLHSELNLSSLELGDSALYFCASSGLAPGELFFGEGSRLTVL.